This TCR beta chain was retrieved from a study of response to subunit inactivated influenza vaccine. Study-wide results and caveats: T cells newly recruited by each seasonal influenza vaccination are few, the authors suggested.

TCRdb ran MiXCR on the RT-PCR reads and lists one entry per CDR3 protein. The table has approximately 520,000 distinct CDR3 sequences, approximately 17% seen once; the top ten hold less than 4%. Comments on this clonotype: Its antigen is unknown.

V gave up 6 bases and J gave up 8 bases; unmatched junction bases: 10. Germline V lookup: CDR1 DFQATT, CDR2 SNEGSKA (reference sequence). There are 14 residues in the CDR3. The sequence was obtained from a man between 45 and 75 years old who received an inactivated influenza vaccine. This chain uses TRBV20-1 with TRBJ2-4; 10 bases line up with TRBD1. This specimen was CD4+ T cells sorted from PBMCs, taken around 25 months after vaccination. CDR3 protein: CSARRTGGIDIQYF. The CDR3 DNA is TGCAGTGCCCGTCGGACAGGGGGAATAGACATTCAGTACTTC.